The clone carrying this TCR beta chain was recorded once. This specimen comes from a study of blood T cell repertoires in COVID-19. Study-wide context: Acute and convalescent COVID-19 samples came from the United States, Italy and Spain.

Original processing notes: The assay estimated nucleated cells by amplifying reference gene primers. Profiled with immunoSEQ multiplex PCR; TCRdb holds only in-frame clones, not every one. For V, J and clone size, that table is used; D and trimming come from the DNA. The table lists roughly 200,000 clones, 86% of them singletons, with 3% to 3.5% in the top ten. Grouping used clinical history reported by participants in a survey and questionnaire. This CDR3 contains 15 residues. Per germline, CDR1 KGHSH and CDR2 LQKENI. V shed 2 bases, J shed 3 bases, and the junction held 3 bases outside the gene matches.

The sample was PBMCs or T cells enriched from blood (not recorded which). This receptor was taken from a woman between 50 and 59 years old in a cohort exposed to, infected with or recovered from COVID-19 (not recorded which). The chain links TRBV18 to TRBJ2-3, with 9 nucleotides matching TRBD2. The CDR3 DNA reads TGTGCCAGCTCACCAGCGGGACTAGCTACAGATACGCAGTATTTT. Translating gives CASSPAGLATDTQYF. Drawing the rest from reference TRBV18 and TRBJ2-3, the complete variable domain is NAGVMQNPRHLVRRRGQEARLRCSPMKGHSHVYWYRQLPEEGLKFMVYLQKENIIDESGMPKERFSAEFPKEGPSILRIQQVVRGDSAAYFCASSPAGLATDTQYFGPGTRLTVL.